This T cell receptor (beta chain) was documented in a study of blood T cell repertoires in COVID-19. The CDR3 runs 15 residues. V trimming: 3 bases; J trimming: 2 bases; junction bases outside the gene matches: 3. Germline V lookup: CDR1 SGHRS, CDR2 YFSETQ. In the original analysis: By means of reference gene primer amplification, nucleated cell counts were estimated. The protocol was immunoSEQ multiplex PCR, while the TCRdb copy is restricted to in-frame clones and leaves out a portion. That table supplies the V and J calls and clone size; D and trimming were determined from the DNA. The sample has under 300,000 clones; 88% are singletons.

The genes are TRBV5-1 and TRBJ2-7; 12 nucleotides agree with TRBD1. The receptor's source is a woman aged 40 to 49 who had recovered from COVID-19. Sequencing input: peripheral blood. CDR3 amino acids: CASSWGQGAPYEQYF. The CDR3 DNA is TGCGCCAGCAGCTGGGGACAGGGGGCCCCCTACGAGCAGTACTTC.